The entry that follows covers one T cell receptor beta chain sequence. The assay was immunoSEQ multiplex PCR, and TCRdb's table has in-frame clones only and misses some. The sample shows 55,000 to 80,000 clones, approximately 95% of them seen only once. Germline-derived CDR1 and CDR2 are SGHTA and FQGTGA. The CDR3 contains 13 residues. V was clipped by 5 bases and J by 5 bases; unmatched bases: 5. The sample is drawn from a study of cytomegalovirus exposure and HLA in healthy donors. Study-level background: The 120 validation repertoires and the approximately 670 first-cohort repertoires shared a platform, a later analysis reported.

The source is a young woman in good health and CMV-seropositive. The chain is built from TRBV7-3 and TRBJ2-5; 7 positions match TRBD2. Sequenced input: PBMCs. The CDR3: CASSTGREETQYF. DNA for the CDR3: TGTGCCAGCAGCACTGGGAGGGAGGAGACCCAGTACTTC.